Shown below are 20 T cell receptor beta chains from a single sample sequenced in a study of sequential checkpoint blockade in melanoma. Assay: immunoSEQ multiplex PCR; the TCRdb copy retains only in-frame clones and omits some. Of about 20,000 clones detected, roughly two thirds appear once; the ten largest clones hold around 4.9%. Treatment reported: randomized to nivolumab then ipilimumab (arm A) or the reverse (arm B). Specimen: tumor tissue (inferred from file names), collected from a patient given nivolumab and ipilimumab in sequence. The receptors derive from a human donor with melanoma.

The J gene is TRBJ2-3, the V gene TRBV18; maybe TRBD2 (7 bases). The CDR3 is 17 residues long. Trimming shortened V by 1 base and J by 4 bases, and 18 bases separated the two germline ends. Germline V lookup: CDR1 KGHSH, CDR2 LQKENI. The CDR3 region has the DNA TGTGCCAGCTCACCACAGAGAGGCGGCGGGGGCGCAGATACGCAGTATTTT. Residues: CASSPQRGGGGADTQYF.

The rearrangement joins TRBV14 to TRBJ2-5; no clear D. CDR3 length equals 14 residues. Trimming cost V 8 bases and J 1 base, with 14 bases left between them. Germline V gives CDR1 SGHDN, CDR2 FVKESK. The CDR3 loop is CASSRAGPQETQYF. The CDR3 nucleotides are TGTGCCAGCTCCCGGGCAGGTCCCCAAGAGACCCAGTACTTC. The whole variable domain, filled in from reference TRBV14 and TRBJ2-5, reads EAGVTQFPSHSVIEKGQTVTLRCDPISGHDNLYWYRRVMGKEIKFLLHFVKESKQDESGMPNNRFLAERTGGTYSTLKVQPAELEDSGVYFCASSRAGPQETQYFGPGTRLLVL.

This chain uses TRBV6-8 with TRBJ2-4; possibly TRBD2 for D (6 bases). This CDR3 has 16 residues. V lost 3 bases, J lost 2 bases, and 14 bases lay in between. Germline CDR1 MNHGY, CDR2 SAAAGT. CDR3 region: CASSYPPGGTKNIQYF. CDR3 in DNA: TGTGCCAGCAGTTATCCTCCCGGGGGAACCAAAAACATTCAGTACTTC.

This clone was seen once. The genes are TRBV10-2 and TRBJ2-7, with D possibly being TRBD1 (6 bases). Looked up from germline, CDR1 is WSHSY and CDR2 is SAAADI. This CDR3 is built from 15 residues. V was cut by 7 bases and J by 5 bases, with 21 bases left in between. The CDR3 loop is CASIGGTLIFDEQYF. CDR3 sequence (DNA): TGCGCCAGCATAGGGGGTACCTTAATCTTCGACGAGCAGTACTTC.

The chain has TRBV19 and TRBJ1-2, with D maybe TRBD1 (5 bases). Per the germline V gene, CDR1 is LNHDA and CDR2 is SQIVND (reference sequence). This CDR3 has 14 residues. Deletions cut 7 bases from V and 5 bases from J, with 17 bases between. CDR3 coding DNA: TGTGCCAGTACAAATGGGGGGGTTCGGTATGGCTACACCTTC. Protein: CASTNGGVRYGYTF.

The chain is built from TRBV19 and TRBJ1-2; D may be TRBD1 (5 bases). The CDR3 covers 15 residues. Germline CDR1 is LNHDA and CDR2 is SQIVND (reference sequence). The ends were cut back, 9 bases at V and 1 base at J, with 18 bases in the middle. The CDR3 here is CASGQRGGGNYGYTF. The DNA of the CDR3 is TGTGCCAGCGGTCAAAGGGGCGGGGGTAACTATGGCTACACCTTC.

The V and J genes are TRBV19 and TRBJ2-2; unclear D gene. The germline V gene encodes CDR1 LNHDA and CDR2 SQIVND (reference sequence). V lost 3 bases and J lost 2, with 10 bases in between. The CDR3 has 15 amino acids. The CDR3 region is CASSISDFNTGELFF. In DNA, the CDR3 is TGTGCCAGTAGTATTTCCGACTTTAACACCGGGGAGCTGTTTTTT.

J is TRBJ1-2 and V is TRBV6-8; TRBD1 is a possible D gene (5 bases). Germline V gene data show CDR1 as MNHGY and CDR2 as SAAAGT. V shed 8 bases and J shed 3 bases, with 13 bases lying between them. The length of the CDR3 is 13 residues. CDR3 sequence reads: CASLRQGDYGYTF. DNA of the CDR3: TGTGCCAGCCTCCGCCAGGGAGACTATGGCTACACCTTC.

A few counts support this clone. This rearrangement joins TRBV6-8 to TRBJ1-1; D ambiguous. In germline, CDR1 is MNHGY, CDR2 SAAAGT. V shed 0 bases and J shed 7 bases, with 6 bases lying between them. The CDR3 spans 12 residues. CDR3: CASSYSPGEAFF. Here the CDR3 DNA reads TGTGCCAGCAGTTACTCGCCCGGTGAAGCTTTCTTT.

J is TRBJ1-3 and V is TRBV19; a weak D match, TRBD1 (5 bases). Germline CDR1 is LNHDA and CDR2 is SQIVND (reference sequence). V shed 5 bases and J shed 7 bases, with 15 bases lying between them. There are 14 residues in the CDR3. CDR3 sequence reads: CASSPQGVINTIYF. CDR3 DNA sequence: TGTGCCAGTAGTCCCCAGGGTGTGATCAACACCATATATTTT. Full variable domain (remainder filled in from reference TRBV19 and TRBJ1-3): DGGITQSPKYLFRKEGQNVTLSCEQNLNHDAMYWYRQDPGQGLRLIYYSQIVNDFQKGDIAEGYSVSREKKESFPLTVTSAQKNPTAFYLCASSPQGVINTIYFGEGSWLTVV.

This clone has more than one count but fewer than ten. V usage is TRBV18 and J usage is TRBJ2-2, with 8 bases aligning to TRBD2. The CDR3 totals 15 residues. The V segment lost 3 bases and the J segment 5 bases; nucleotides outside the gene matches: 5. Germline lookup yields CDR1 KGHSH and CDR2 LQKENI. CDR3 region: CASSPRGASTGELFF. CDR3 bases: TGTGCCAGCTCACCGCGGGGGGCGAGTACCGGGGAGCTGTTTTTT.

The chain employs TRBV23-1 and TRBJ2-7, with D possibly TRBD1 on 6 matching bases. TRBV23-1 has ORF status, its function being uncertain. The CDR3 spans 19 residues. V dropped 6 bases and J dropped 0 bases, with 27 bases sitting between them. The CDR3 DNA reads TGCGCCAGCAGCTTGTTCTGGGGCAGGGGACAAAGTCACTCCTACGAGCAGTACTTC. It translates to CASSLFWGRGQSHSYEQYF.

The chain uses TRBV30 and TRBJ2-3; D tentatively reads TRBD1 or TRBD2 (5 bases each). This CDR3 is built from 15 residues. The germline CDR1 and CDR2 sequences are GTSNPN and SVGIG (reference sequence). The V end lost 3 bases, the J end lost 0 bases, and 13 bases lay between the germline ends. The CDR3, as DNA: TGTGCCTGGAGGGGGGTTTGGGTTAGCACAGATACGCAGTATTTT. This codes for CAWRGVWVSTDTQYF.

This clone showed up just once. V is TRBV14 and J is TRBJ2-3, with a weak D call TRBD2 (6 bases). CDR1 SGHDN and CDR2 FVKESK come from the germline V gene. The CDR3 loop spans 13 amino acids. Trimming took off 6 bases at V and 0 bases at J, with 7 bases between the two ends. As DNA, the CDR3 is TGTGCCAGCAGGGGGACTAGCACAGATACGCAGTATTTT. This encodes CASRGTSTDTQYF.

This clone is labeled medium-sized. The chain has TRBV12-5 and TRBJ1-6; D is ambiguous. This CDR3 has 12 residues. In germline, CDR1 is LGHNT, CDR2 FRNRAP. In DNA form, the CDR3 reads TGTGCCAGCTCCACTTCTAATTCACCCCTCCACTTT. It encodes CASSTSNSPLHF.

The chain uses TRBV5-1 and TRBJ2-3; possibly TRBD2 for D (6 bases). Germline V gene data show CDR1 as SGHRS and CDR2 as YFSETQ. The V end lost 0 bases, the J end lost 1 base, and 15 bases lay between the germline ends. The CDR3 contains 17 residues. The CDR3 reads CASSLAAGSSGTDTQYF. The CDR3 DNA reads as TGCGCCAGCAGCTTGGCCGCGGGGTCGTCAGGCACAGATACGCAGTATTTT.

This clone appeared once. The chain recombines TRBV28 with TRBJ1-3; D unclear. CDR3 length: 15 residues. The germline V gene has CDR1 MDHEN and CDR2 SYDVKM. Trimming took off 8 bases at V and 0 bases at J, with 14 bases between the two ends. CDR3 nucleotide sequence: TGTGCCAGCCGGGCCGGCGGGAACTCTGGAAACACCATATATTTT. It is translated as CASRAGGNSGNTIYF.

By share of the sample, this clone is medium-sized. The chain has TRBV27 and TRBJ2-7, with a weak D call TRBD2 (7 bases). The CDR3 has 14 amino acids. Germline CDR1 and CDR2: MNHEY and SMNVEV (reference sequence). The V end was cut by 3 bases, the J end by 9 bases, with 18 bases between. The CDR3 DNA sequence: TGTGCCAGCAGTTTCCAGGAGGGGGGGTTCGGGCAGTACTTC. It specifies CASSFQEGGFGQYF.

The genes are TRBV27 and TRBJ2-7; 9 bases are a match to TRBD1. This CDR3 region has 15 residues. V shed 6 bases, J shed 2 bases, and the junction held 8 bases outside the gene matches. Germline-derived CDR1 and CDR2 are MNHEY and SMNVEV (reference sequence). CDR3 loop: CASRPTGTGTYEQYF. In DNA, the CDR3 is TGTGCCAGCAGACCAACCGGGACAGGGACCTACGAGCAGTACTTC.

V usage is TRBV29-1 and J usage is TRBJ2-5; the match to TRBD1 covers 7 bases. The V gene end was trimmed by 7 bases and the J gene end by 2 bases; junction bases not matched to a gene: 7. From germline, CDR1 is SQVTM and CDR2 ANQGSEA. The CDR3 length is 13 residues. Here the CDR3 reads CSASRDRQETQYF. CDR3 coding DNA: TGCAGCGCCAGCCGGGACAGACAAGAGACCCAGTACTTC.